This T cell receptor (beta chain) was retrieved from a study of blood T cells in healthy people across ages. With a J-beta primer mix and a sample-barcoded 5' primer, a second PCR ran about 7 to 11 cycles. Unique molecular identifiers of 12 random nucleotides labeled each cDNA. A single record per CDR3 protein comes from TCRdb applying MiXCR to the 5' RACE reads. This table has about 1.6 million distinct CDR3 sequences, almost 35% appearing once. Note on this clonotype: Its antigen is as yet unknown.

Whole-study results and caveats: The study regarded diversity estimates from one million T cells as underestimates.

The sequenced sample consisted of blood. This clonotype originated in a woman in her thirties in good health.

Here the CDR3 DNA reads TGTGCCAGCAGCTCGGCCTGGACAGGGGATCGCAATGAGCAGTTCTTC. Amino acid sequence: CASSSAWTGDRNEQFF. V is TRBV11-1 and J is TRBJ2-1; 9 bases line up with TRBD1. The CDR3 is 16 amino acids. J lost 6 bases, V lost 4 bases, and 10 bases had no gene match. Germline lookup yields CDR1 SGHAT and CDR2 FQDESV (reference sequence).